This T cell receptor (beta chain) was found in a study of T cell responses to AZD1222 COVID-19 vaccine. The CDR3 covers 14 residues. Germline V CDR1 and CDR2: MNHEY, SVGEGT. Trimming took 2 bases from V and 5 from J, leaving 13 bases between them. Some clones are missing from TCRdb's copy, which holds only in-frame ones; the method was immunoSEQ multiplex PCR. Counted here are roughly 130,000 clones, 75% to 95% occurring once; the ten biggest clones make up approximately 2.6%. This sample comprised peripheral blood, obtained on day 0 of AZD1222 vaccination. This TCR came from an adult in good health. This rearrangement joins TRBV6-2 or TRBV6-3 to TRBJ2-7, with a weak D call TRBD2 (5 bases). CDR3 loop: CASSYEGSPHEQYF. CDR3 in DNA: TGTGCCAGCAGTTACGAGGGCAGTCCCCACGAGCAGTACTTC.